This passage covers 23 T cell receptor beta chains from one sample sequenced in a study of identical twins. TCRdb re-analysed the 5' RACE reads in MiXCR, keeping a single row per CDR3 protein. This sample has roughly 200,000 distinct CDR3 sequences, with about 16% found just once. This sample also appeared in a second study, on T cells expressing NK-cell markers.

The sequenced sample consisted of CD8+ T cells sorted from blood. The receptors come from a woman aged 18-29 years in good health.

The chain uses TRBV27 and TRBJ2-1, with TRBD2 matching over 12 bases. V shed 5 bases, J shed 9 bases, and the junction held 8 bases outside the gene matches. The CDR3 sequence is 15 residues long. The germline CDR1 and CDR2 sequences are MNHEY and SMNVEV (reference sequence). The CDR3 here is CASSTSSGGASEQFF. In DNA, the CDR3 is TGTGCCAGCAGTACGTCTAGCGGGGGGGCCAGTGAGCAGTTCTTC.

This clonotype turned up a few times. This chain joins TRBV7-9 and TRBJ1-1; weak D call: TRBD1 (6 bases). Deletions cut 2 bases from V and 3 bases from J, with 10 bases between. This CDR3 contains 14 residues. Germline V gives CDR1 SEHNR, CDR2 FQNEAQ (reference sequence). The CDR3 bases are TGTGCCAGCAGCTTATACAGGGTTTACACTGAAGCTTTCTTT. It encodes CASSLYRVYTEAFF.

This clonotype has only a few counts. The rearrangement links TRBV7-6 to TRBJ2-7; 9 bases line up with TRBD1. In germline, CDR1 is SGHVS, CDR2 FNYEAQ. This CDR3 is 15 amino acids long. The trim removed 5 bases at V and 3 bases at J, leaving 8 bases unmatched. The CDR3 region is CASSQGQGNNYEQYF. The CDR3 nucleotides are TGTGCCAGCAGCCAGGGACAGGGTAACAACTACGAGCAGTACTTC.

The chain combines TRBV7-2 with TRBJ2-7; no definite D call. Germline CDR1 is SGHTA and CDR2 is FQGNSA. V lost 4 bases and J lost 2, with 9 bases in between. The CDR3 runs to 13 residues. The CDR3 sequence: CASSWTTAYEQYF. The DNA of the CDR3 is TGTGCCAGCAGCTGGACGACCGCCTACGAGCAGTACTTC.

There are a few counts of this clonotype. The chain joins TRBV10-3 to TRBJ2-2; 13 nucleotides line up with TRBD2. This CDR3 has 15 residues. Trimming at V came to 6 bases and at J to 5 bases, leaving 3 bases not matched to a gene. The germline gives CDR1 ENHRY, CDR2 SYGVKD. The CDR3 DNA is TGTGCCATCAGCCAGACTAGCGGGAGGACCGGGGAGCTGTTTTTT. Protein: CAISQTSGRTGELFF.

The V gene is TRBV5-1, the J gene TRBJ2-5, with D perhaps matching TRBD1 (6 bases). CDR3 length: 15 residues. The V end was cut by 3 bases, the J end by 5 bases, with 17 bases between. Germline V CDR1 and CDR2: SGHRS, YFSETQ. CDR3 residues: CASSWAISGEETQYF. Here the CDR3 DNA reads TGCGCCAGCAGCTGGGCAATATCAGGGGAGGAGACCCAGTACTTC.

The chain has TRBV5-1 and TRBJ2-1, with 8 bases aligning to TRBD2. Trimming cost V 1 base and J 4 bases; bases outside gene matches: 7. CDR3 length equals 16 residues. The germline CDR1 and CDR2 sequences are SGHRS and YFSETQ. CDR3 sequence (DNA): TGCGCCAGCAGCTTGATCTGGCGGGGGGATTACAATGAGCAGTTCTTC. Its translation: CASSLIWRGDYNEQFF.

The chain joins TRBV30 to TRBJ2-2; no firm D call. V lost 7 bases to trimming and J lost 7 bases, with 16 bases between them. This CDR3 is built from 13 residues. The germline gives CDR1 GTSNPN, CDR2 SVGIG (reference sequence). The CDR3 DNA reads TGTGCCTCGACTGGTAACCGGATCGGGGAGCTGTTTTTT. It is translated as CASTGNRIGELFF.

The V call is TRBV7-2, the J call TRBJ2-7; 7 nucleotides agree with TRBD2. The CDR3 has 13 residues. The V gene's germline CDR1 is SGHTA and CDR2 FQGNSA. V shed 10 bases, J shed 3 bases, and the junction held 9 bases outside the gene matches. The CDR3 loop reads CAMSPSGYYEQYF. DNA for the CDR3: TGTGCCATGAGCCCTAGCGGCTACTACGAGCAGTACTTC. The full variable domain, completed using reference TRBV7-2 and TRBJ2-7, is GAGVSQSPSNKVTEKGKDVELRCDPISGHTALYWYRQSLGQGLEFLIYFQGNSAPDKSGLPSDRFSAERTGGSVSTLTIQRTQQEDSAVYLCAMSPSGYYEQYFGPGTRLTVT.

CDR3 sequence (DNA): TGTGCCAGCAGCGTAGAAGGCAGAAACACTGAAGCTTTCTTT. It yields the protein CASSVEGRNTEAFF. V is TRBV9 and J is TRBJ1-1; no clear D gene. The CDR3 is made up of 14 amino acids. Germline V gene sequence: CDR1 SGDLS, CDR2 YYNGEE. Deletions cut 0 bases from V and 2 bases from J, with 8 bases between.

This clonotype showed up many times. Germline and junction disagree at one end, which may indicate a read error. The genes are TRBV5-1 and TRBJ2-1, with 7 bases aligning to TRBD2. Germline values: CDR1 SGHRS, CDR2 YFSETQ. This CDR3 comprises 15 residues. CDR3 in DNA: TGTGCCAGCAGTTTAGGCGGGAGCTCCTACAATGAGCAGTTCTTC. It specifies CASSLGGSSYNEQFF.

This clonotype has a handful of counts. The chain carries TRBV12-3 or TRBV12-4 and TRBJ2-1; D call uncertain. The germline V and J ends were trimmed by 3 bases and 6 bases, with 9 bases remaining between them. CDR3 length: 13 amino acids. The CDR3 sequence: CASSLGYPNEQFF. The CDR3 DNA is TGTGCCAGCAGTTTGGGCTACCCCAATGAGCAGTTCTTC.

This clonotype was observed a few times. The CDR3 DNA follows: TGTGCCAGCAGTACAACTTCGTACAATGAGCAGTTCTTC. Its translation is CASSTTSYNEQFF. The rearrangement joins TRBV12-3 or TRBV12-4 to TRBJ2-1; D is ambiguous. The CDR3 runs to 13 residues. The V gene lost 5 bases and the J gene lost 4 bases, with 9 bases spanning the gap.

This clonotype was seen more than once but under ten times. CDR3 amino acids: CASSYGLERWSEQFF. CDR3 DNA sequence: TGTGCCAGCAGCTACGGACTAGAAAGGTGGAGTGAGCAGTTCTTC. This rearrangement joins TRBV7-2 to TRBJ2-1, with 7 bases identical to TRBD2. V shed 4 bases and J 9 bases; nucleotides not matched to a gene: 12. The CDR3 loop spans 15 amino acids. CDR1 SGHTA and CDR2 FQGNSA come from the germline V gene.

V is TRBV5-1 and J is TRBJ1-1; 9 nucleotides match TRBD1. This CDR3 contains 15 residues. Trimming cost V 0 bases and J 7 bases; bases outside gene matches: 7. Per germline, CDR1 SGHRS and CDR2 YFSETQ. The CDR3 sequence: CASSLVRTGVYEAFF. CDR3 DNA sequence: TGCGCCAGCAGCTTGGTGCGGACAGGGGTCTATGAAGCTTTCTTT.

This chain links TRBV6-2 or TRBV6-3 with TRBJ2-1, with TRBD2 identical over 13 bases. Germline lookup yields CDR1 MNHEY and CDR2 SVGEGT. Germline trimming cut 5 bases from V and 0 bases from J; bases unmatched to any gene: 10. This CDR3 is 19 amino acids long. The DNA of the CDR3 is TGTGCCAGCAGTCTCCGACTAGCGGGGGGACCACTCTCCTACAATGAGCAGTTCTTC. Translated, it gives CASSLRLAGGPLSYNEQFF.

In this sample, this clonotype turned up a few times. The chain joins TRBV7-9 to TRBJ2-1; D uncertain. Germline V gene data show CDR1 as SEHNR and CDR2 as FQNEAQ (reference sequence). V lost 1 base and J 8 bases, leaving 6 bases between the germline ends. CDR3 length: 12 residues. CDR3 DNA: TGTGCCAGCAGCTTAGAACTCTATGAGCAGTTCTTC. This translates into CASSLELYEQFF.

This sequence joins TRBV27 and TRBJ1-1, with unresolved D. CDR1 MNHEY and CDR2 SMNVEV come from the germline V gene (reference sequence). Trimming stripped 4 bases from V and 4 bases from J, with 10 bases between. There are 13 residues in the CDR3. CDR3 protein: CASSSHGFTEAFF. Here the CDR3 DNA reads TGTGCCAGCAGTTCCCACGGGTTCACTGAAGCTTTCTTT.

This clonotype was observed a few times. The rearrangement links TRBV5-1 to TRBJ2-7, with D uncertain. V was clipped by 0 bases and J by 3 bases, with 16 bases between them. Germline V gene data show CDR1 as SGHRS and CDR2 as YFSETQ. There are 16 residues in the CDR3. CDR3 loop: CASSLGLDKGFYEQYF. The CDR3 DNA follows: TGCGCCAGCAGCTTGGGGCTAGATAAAGGGTTCTACGAGCAGTACTTC.

The V and J genes are TRBV12-3 or TRBV12-4 and TRBJ2-1, with D perhaps matching TRBD1 (6 bases). The CDR3 extends over 14 amino acids. Trimming left V 8 bases short and J 3 bases short, with 14 bases between. CDR3 in amino acids: CASRRQGSYNEQFF. The CDR3 nucleotides read TGTGCCAGCCGACGTCAGGGGAGCTACAATGAGCAGTTCTTC.

The chain couples TRBV3-1 to TRBJ1-2; the match to TRBD1 covers 8 bases. The CDR3 has 14 residues. Germline V gene data show CDR1 as LGHDT and CDR2 as YNNKEL (reference sequence). The J segment lost 8 bases and the V segment lost 4 bases, leaving 9 bases of the junction unmatched. The CDR3 protein is CASSPPSGGKGYTF. The CDR3 DNA is TGTGCCAGCAGCCCGCCGTCAGGGGGCAAGGGCTACACCTTC.

This chain joins TRBV13 and TRBJ1-1; D is uncertain. Trimming removed 5 bases from V and 2 bases from J, with 18 bases in between. The CDR3 extends over 16 amino acids. Germline CDR1 and CDR2: PRHDT and FYEKMQ (reference sequence). The CDR3 loop is CASSVGYSWSNTEAFF. The CDR3 DNA reads TGTGCCAGCAGCGTTGGCTACTCTTGGAGCAACACTGAAGCTTTCTTT.

The chain uses TRBV5-6 and TRBJ1-4; D not certain. Germline values: CDR1 SGHDT, CDR2 YYEEEE. With 1 base removed from V and 7 bases from J, the gap between germline ends came to 17 bases. The CDR3 length is 16 residues. The CDR3 DNA is TGTGCCAGCAGCTTGCGCCAAAAAATAAGAAGTGAAAAACTGTTTTTT. This sequence encodes CASSLRQKIRSEKLFF.